Listed below are T cell receptor beta chains from one sample, sequenced in a study of Ad26.COV2.S vaccination and SARS-CoV-2 variants. The repertoire was sequenced with immunoSEQ multiplex PCR; TCRdb's copy has only in-frame clones and lacks some. This table has some 400,000 clones, approximately 90% appearing once. Sequenced here: peripheral blood, sampled in a trial of Ad26.COV2.S vaccine versus placebo. The source is a person aged 18 to 59 who received the Ad26.COV2.S COVID-19 vaccine or a placebo. Both conserved end residues are part of each CDR3. The order of the fields is J gene, D gene, clone size, V gene, CDR3 DNA, CDR3 protein. D genes are given only for firm matches. Where a row states a size, it is once, few, many or the class of an expanded clone; other rows omit it.

J gene: TRBJ2-7
D gene: -
clone size: once
V gene: TRBV5-1
CDR3 DNA: TGCGCCAGCACCCCCCCAGGGCCGGGCGACGAGCAGTACTTC
CDR3 protein: CASTPPGPGDEQYF

J gene: TRBJ1-2
D gene: -
clone size: -
V gene: TRBV9
CDR3 DNA: TGTGCCAGCAGCGCTGGACAGCCCTATGGCTACACCTTC
CDR3 protein: CASSAGQPYGYTF

J gene: TRBJ2-1
D gene: -
clone size: -
V gene: TRBV5-4
CDR3 DNA: TGTGCCAGCAGCTTGGACGGGCCTTACAATGAGCAGTTCTTC
CDR3 protein: CASSLDGPYNEQFF

J gene: TRBJ2-2
D gene: -
clone size: -
V gene: TRBV14
CDR3 DNA: TGTGCCAGCAGCCCCGAAGGATTCACCGGGGAGCTGTTTTTT
CDR3 protein: CASSPEGFTGELFF

J gene: TRBJ2-5
D gene: TRBD2
clone size: -
V gene: TRBV28
CDR3 DNA: TGTGCCAGCACCCCAGGGCTAGCGGGAGAGGTGTGGGAGACCCAGTACTTC
CDR3 protein: CASTPGLAGEVWETQYF

J gene: TRBJ2-7
D gene: -
clone size: once
V gene: TRBV5-1
CDR3 DNA: TGCGCCAGCAGCTTGCGATCGGTCTCCTACTACGAGCAGTACTTC
CDR3 protein: CASSLRSVSYYEQYF

J gene: TRBJ2-3
D gene: TRBD1
clone size: -
V gene: TRBV19
CDR3 DNA: TGTGCCAGTACCAACCGGGACAGGGGGCAGTATTTT
CDR3 protein: CASTNRDRGQYF

J gene: TRBJ1-1
D gene: -
clone size: -
V gene: TRBV5-8
CDR3 DNA: TGTGCCAGCAGCTATGAGGGAACGAACACTGAAGCTTTCTTT
CDR3 protein: CASSYEGTNTEAFF

J gene: TRBJ2-1
D gene: -
clone size: -
V gene: TRBV11-2
CDR3 DNA: TGTGCCAGCAGCTTAGTGCCAAGGGGTTCCTACAATGAGCAGTTCTTC
CDR3 protein: CASSLVPRGSYNEQFF

J gene: TRBJ1-2
D gene: -
clone size: -
V gene: TRBV24-1
CDR3 DNA: TGTGCCACCAGTGAATCAGGGTGGTGGGGCTACACCTTC
CDR3 protein: CATSESGWWGYTF

J gene: TRBJ2-2
D gene: TRBD1
clone size: -
V gene: TRBV7-9
CDR3 DNA: TGTGCCAGCAGCTACCCGGGGGGACAGGGGTCCACCGGGGAGCTGTTTTTT
CDR3 protein: CASSYPGGQGSTGELFF

J gene: TRBJ1-2
D gene: TRBD1
clone size: once
V gene: TRBV15
CDR3 DNA: TGTGCCACCAGCAGAGGACAGGGGGATGGCTACACCTTC
CDR3 protein: CATSRGQGDGYTF

J gene: TRBJ2-3
D gene: TRBD2
clone size: -
V gene: TRBV5-1
CDR3 DNA: TGCGCCAGCAGCAGGGGACTAGCGGCTCGCACAGATACGCAGTATTTT
CDR3 protein: CASSRGLAARTDTQYF

J gene: TRBJ2-7
D gene: -
clone size: -
V gene: TRBV11-2
CDR3 DNA: TGTGCCAGCAGCTTAGCGGGACGCTACGAGCAGTACTTC
CDR3 protein: CASSLAGRYEQYF

J gene: TRBJ2-3
D gene: TRBD2
clone size: few
V gene: TRBV2
CDR3 DNA: TGTGCCAGCAGGAGGGACCCCCGGGGGGGAGATACGCAGTATTTT
CDR3 protein: CASRRDPRGGDTQYF

J gene: TRBJ2-2
D gene: -
clone size: -
V gene: TRBV7-3
CDR3 DNA: TGTGCCAGCAGCTTAAGTACCGGGGAGCTGTTTTTT
CDR3 protein: CASSLSTGELFF

J gene: TRBJ2-5
D gene: -
clone size: -
V gene: TRBV7-6
CDR3 DNA: TGTGCCAGCAGCTTAGGCCTAGGGAACCAAGAGACCCAGTACTTC
CDR3 protein: CASSLGLGNQETQYF

J gene: TRBJ1-3
D gene: -
clone size: -
V gene: TRBV5-6
CDR3 DNA: TGTGCCAGTAGTACCCAGGAGCCTGGAAACACCATATATTTT
CDR3 protein: CASSTQEPGNTIYF

J gene: TRBJ1-5
D gene: TRBD1
clone size: -
V gene: TRBV2
CDR3 DNA: TGTGCCAGCAGGGACAGGGGTAGTCCCCAGCATTTT
CDR3 protein: CASRDRGSPQHF

J gene: TRBJ2-1
D gene: -
clone size: -
V gene: TRBV4-1
CDR3 DNA: TGCGCCAGCAGCCAAGAAGGGAGCGCCTACTACAATGAGCAGTTCTTC
CDR3 protein: CASSQEGSAYYNEQFF

J gene: TRBJ2-1
D gene: TRBD1
clone size: -
V gene: TRBV12-5
CDR3 DNA: TGTGCTAGTGGTTTGGGACAGGGAAAAAACAATGAGCAGTTCTTC
CDR3 protein: CASGLGQGKNNEQFF

J gene: TRBJ1-1
D gene: -
clone size: once
V gene: TRBV5-1
CDR3 DNA: TGCGCCAGCAGCTTGGGGGGGTTTCCTGAAGCTTTCTTT
CDR3 protein: CASSLGGFPEAFF

J gene: TRBJ1-4
D gene: -
clone size: -
V gene: TRBV29-1
CDR3 DNA: TGCAGCGTTGTGGTTCCGACAGAACCTAATGAAAAACTGTTTTTT
CDR3 protein: CSVVVPTEPNEKLFF

J gene: TRBJ2-1
D gene: -
clone size: -
V gene: TRBV28
CDR3 DNA: TGTGCCAGCAGTTTATCTTGGGTCGGGGATGAGCAGTTCTTC
CDR3 protein: CASSLSWVGDEQFF

J gene: TRBJ2-7
D gene: -
clone size: -
V gene: TRBV5-4
CDR3 DNA: TGTGCCAGCAGCTTGCCGGGAGTCCCCTCCTACGAGCAGTACTTC
CDR3 protein: CASSLPGVPSYEQYF

J gene: TRBJ1-5
D gene: -
clone size: -
V gene: TRBV6-5
CDR3 DNA: TGTGCCAGCAGACTGACAGTATATAGCAATCAGCCCCAGCATTTT
CDR3 protein: CASRLTVYSNQPQHF

J gene: TRBJ1-5
D gene: TRBD1
clone size: -
V gene: TRBV19
CDR3 DNA: TGTGCCAGTAGTATAGAAAGAGGACAGGCCCAGCCCCAGCATTTT
CDR3 protein: CASSIERGQAQPQHF

J gene: TRBJ1-4
D gene: TRBD1
clone size: -
V gene: TRBV5-1
CDR3 DNA: TGCGCCAGCAGCCCGGGACAGGGGAGTGAAAAACTGTTTTTT
CDR3 protein: CASSPGQGSEKLFF

J gene: TRBJ2-2
D gene: -
clone size: -
V gene: TRBV6-5
CDR3 DNA: TGTGCCAGCAGTTACCGCGGGGAGCTGTTTTTT
CDR3 protein: CASSYRGELFF

J gene: TRBJ2-3
D gene: TRBD2
clone size: -
V gene: TRBV4-3
CDR3 DNA: TGCGCCAGCAGCCAAGATCTCCCAAGGGGAGGAGCGGGATGGACAGATACGCAGTATTTT
CDR3 protein: CASSQDLPRGGAGWTDTQYF

J gene: TRBJ2-3
D gene: -
clone size: -
V gene: TRBV5-4
CDR3 DNA: TGTGCCAGCAGCTTGGAGTCTACGACCACAGATACGCAGTATTTT
CDR3 protein: CASSLESTTTDTQYF

J gene: TRBJ1-3
D gene: -
clone size: -
V gene: TRBV7-9
CDR3 DNA: TGTGCCAGCAGCTTAGACGGTATTGCTGGAAACACCATATATTTT
CDR3 protein: CASSLDGIAGNTIYF

J gene: TRBJ1-1
D gene: -
clone size: once
V gene: TRBV6-5
CDR3 DNA: TGTGCCAGCAGTCGCTCCTGGGAGATGAACACTGAAGCTTTCTTT
CDR3 protein: CASSRSWEMNTEAFF

J gene: TRBJ2-2
D gene: -
clone size: -
V gene: TRBV9
CDR3 DNA: TGTGCCAGCAGCGTCAAATTGGACACCGGGGAGCTGTTTTTT
CDR3 protein: CASSVKLDTGELFF

J gene: TRBJ1-4
D gene: -
clone size: -
V gene: TRBV25-1
CDR3 DNA: TGTGCCAGCAGTGAACACCGACTTACAGGGCTCCAGTGGGAAAAACTGTTTTTT
CDR3 protein: CASSEHRLTGLQWEKLFF

J gene: TRBJ2-7
D gene: -
clone size: -
V gene: TRBV21-1
CDR3 DNA: TGTGCCAGCAGCAAAAAAGGACTAGCGGGAGTGGGCGAGCAGTACTTC
CDR3 protein: CASSKKGLAGVGEQYF

J gene: TRBJ2-7
D gene: -
clone size: once
V gene: TRBV5-1
CDR3 DNA: TGCGCCAGCAGCCCCGACATCTCCTACGAGCAGTACTTC
CDR3 protein: CASSPDISYEQYF

J gene: TRBJ1-1
D gene: -
clone size: -
V gene: TRBV7-2
CDR3 DNA: TGTGCCAGCAGCTTAGTAGCGGTTTCGAACACTGAAGCTTTCTTT
CDR3 protein: CASSLVAVSNTEAFF

J gene: TRBJ1-2
D gene: TRBD1
clone size: once
V gene: TRBV7-2
CDR3 DNA: TGTGCCAGCAGCTTAGTAACAGGGGCGAACTATGGCTACACCTTC
CDR3 protein: CASSLVTGANYGYTF

J gene: TRBJ2-2
D gene: TRBD1
clone size: -
V gene: TRBV28
CDR3 DNA: TGTGCCACCACACCCCGGACAGGGCGCACCGGGGAGCTGTTTTTT
CDR3 protein: CATTPRTGRTGELFF

J gene: TRBJ1-1
D gene: TRBD1
clone size: few
V gene: TRBV5-6
CDR3 DNA: TGTGCCAGCAGCAATGACAGGGCTCTCCTCACTGAAGCTTTCTTT
CDR3 protein: CASSNDRALLTEAFF

J gene: TRBJ2-7
D gene: TRBD2
clone size: -
V gene: TRBV2
CDR3 DNA: TGTGCCAGCACTACTAGCGGGAACGAGCAGTACTTC
CDR3 protein: CASTTSGNEQYF

J gene: TRBJ2-3
D gene: -
clone size: -
V gene: TRBV3-1/TRBV3-2
CDR3 DNA: TGTGCCAGCAGCCAAGACCCCGGGACCCGAGATACGCAGTATTTT
CDR3 protein: CASSQDPGTRDTQYF

J gene: TRBJ2-3
D gene: TRBD2
clone size: -
V gene: TRBV5-1
CDR3 DNA: TGCGCCAGCAGCCAATGGACTAGCGGGAGGGGTACAGATACGCAGTATTTT
CDR3 protein: CASSQWTSGRGTDTQYF

J gene: TRBJ2-7
D gene: -
clone size: -
V gene: TRBV7-2
CDR3 DNA: TGTGCCAGCAGCTCGATCACCGGGAAAAACGAGCAGTACTTC
CDR3 protein: CASSSITGKNEQYF

J gene: TRBJ1-1
D gene: -
clone size: -
V gene: TRBV11-3
CDR3 DNA: TGTGCCAGCCTCCAAGGGGGGGCTAGAGAAGCTTTCTTT
CDR3 protein: CASLQGGAREAFF

J gene: TRBJ2-1
D gene: -
clone size: -
V gene: TRBV30
CDR3 DNA: TGTGCCTGGAGTGTACTAGGTCGAGGGTCCCTACGCAATGAGCAGTTCTTC
CDR3 protein: CAWSVLGRGSLRNEQFF

J gene: TRBJ1-6
D gene: -
clone size: -
V gene: TRBV28
CDR3 DNA: TGTGCCAGCAGGGGACGGACTAATTCACCCCTCCACTTT
CDR3 protein: CASRGRTNSPLHF

J gene: TRBJ1-6
D gene: TRBD1
clone size: -
V gene: TRBV18
CDR3 DNA: TGTGCCAGCCAGGGACAGAGGGATTCACCCCTCCACTTT
CDR3 protein: CASQGQRDSPLHF

J gene: TRBJ1-2
D gene: TRBD1
clone size: -
V gene: TRBV10-3
CDR3 DNA: TGTGCCATCAGTGAGTCGGACAGGGGAAAGGATGGCTACACCTTC
CDR3 protein: CAISESDRGKDGYTF

J gene: TRBJ2-1
D gene: -
clone size: once
V gene: TRBV11-2
CDR3 DNA: TGTGCCAGCAGCTTAACCGGGTCCCGCTACAATGAGCAGTTCTTC
CDR3 protein: CASSLTGSRYNEQFF